Each of the 15 T cell receptor beta chains below was sequenced from the same sample in a study of cytomegalovirus exposure and HLA in healthy donors. The PCR ran on 60 Vbeta and 13 Jbeta primers. Here immunoSEQ multiplex PCR was the method, and the copy in TCRdb shows in-frame clones only, minus some. The sample consists of about 150,000 clones, about 80% of them appearing once. Sequenced input: PBMCs. These receptors all come from a man aged 30-40 years in good health and CMV-seropositive.

This clone was recorded only once. The chain employs TRBV28 and TRBJ2-5, with 8 bases aligning to TRBD1. The CDR3 contains 17 residues. Germline CDR1 reads MDHEN; CDR2 reads SYDVKM. Losses at the gene ends were 2 bases for V and 1 base for J; bases not matched to a gene: 9. The CDR3 here is CASSLAAGGCAQETQYF. The CDR3 DNA reads as TGTGCCAGCAGTTTAGCGGCAGGGGGCTGCGCCCAAGAGACCCAGTACTTC.

As to this clone: This same CDR3 is encoded by further DNA sequences in the sample. DNA for the CDR3: TGTGCCAGCAGCCTTGGACAGGGGTCCTACAATGAGCAGTTCTTC. This encodes CASSLGQGSYNEQFF. The chain joins TRBV5-4 to TRBJ2-1, with 9 nucleotides matching TRBD1. V was clipped by 4 bases and J by 1 base; unmatched bases: 3. This CDR3 is built from 15 residues. Germline lookup yields CDR1 SGHNT and CDR2 YYREEE (reference sequence).

The chain combines TRBV19 with TRBJ2-1; tentative D call: TRBD1 (6 bases). Germline V gene data show CDR1 as LNHDA and CDR2 as SQIVND (reference sequence). The CDR3 spans 15 residues. Trimming stripped 5 bases from V and 1 base from J, with 12 bases between. CDR3 in amino acids: CASSWQGYSYNEQFF. For the CDR3, the DNA is TGTGCCAGTAGTTGGCAGGGGTATTCCTACAATGAGCAGTTCTTC. Drawing the rest from reference TRBV19 and TRBJ2-1, the complete variable domain is DGGITQSPKYLFRKEGQNVTLSCEQNLNHDAMYWYRQDPGQGLRLIYYSQIVNDFQKGDIAEGYSVSREKKESFPLTVTSAQKNPTAFYLCASSWQGYSYNEQFFGPGTRLTVL.

The chain combines TRBV7-6 with TRBJ2-7, with TRBD1 identical over 11 bases. The length of the CDR3 is 14 residues. The ends lost 4 bases at V and 2 bases at J; junction bases unmatched: 1. Germline CDR1 is SGHVS and CDR2 is FNYEAQ. Written as DNA, the CDR3 is TGTGCCAGCAGCTCGGGACAGGGGGCCTACGAGCAGTACTTC. It specifies CASSSGQGAYEQYF.

This chain links TRBV14 with TRBJ1-1, with D possibly being TRBD1 (5 bases). Germline V gives CDR1 SGHDN, CDR2 FVKESK. This CDR3 is built from 12 residues. Deletions cut 6 bases from V and 10 bases from J, with 15 bases between. CDR3 sequence reads: CASSANVGGAFF. The CDR3 DNA follows: TGTGCCAGCAGTGCCAACGTGGGGGGAGCTTTCTTT.

The V gene is TRBV18, the J gene TRBJ2-2; TRBD1 agrees at 8 bases. The junction had 5 bases not matched to a gene; V was cut back by 7 bases and J by 4 bases. Per the germline V gene, CDR1 is KGHSH and CDR2 is LQKENI. CDR3 length: 14 amino acids. This chain's CDR3 is CASCRQGCTGELFF. The CDR3 bases are TGTGCCAGCTGCAGACAGGGGTGCACCGGGGAGCTGTTTTTT.

The sample holds many counts of this clone. This chain uses TRBV11-2 with TRBJ1-4; a weak D match, TRBD1 (5 bases). CDR3 length equals 14 residues. Trimming took 7 bases from V and 2 from J, leaving 11 bases between them. The germline CDR1 and CDR2 sequences are SGHAT and FQNNGV. CDR3 residues: CASTGGWTNEKLFF. Written as DNA, the CDR3 is TGTGCCAGCACGGGGGGTTGGACTAATGAAAAACTGTTTTTT.

The chain carries TRBV30 and TRBJ2-7, with D maybe TRBD2 (6 bases). Germline values: CDR1 GTSNPN, CDR2 SVGIG (reference sequence). V was clipped by 4 bases and J by 1 base, with 11 bases between them. This CDR3 is built from 13 residues. The CDR3 DNA follows: TGTGCCTGGACGGCACTAGCTTCCTACGAGCAGTACTTC. The encoded protein is CAWTALASYEQYF.

The chain is built from TRBV6-5 and TRBJ2-7; 9 bases are shared with TRBD1. V lost 0 bases and J lost 3; bases outside the gene matches: 3. This CDR3 comprises 15 residues. Germline CDR1 and CDR2: MNHEY and SVGAGI. The CDR3 region is CASSYSHRGHYEQYF. CDR3 DNA sequence: TGTGCCAGCAGTTACTCGCACAGGGGGCACTACGAGCAGTACTTC.

The DNA of the CDR3 is TGTGCCAGCAGCTCATGGGGCACTAGCGGGAGAAGAGATACGCAGTATTTT. Translating it yields CASSSWGTSGRRDTQYF. This sequence joins TRBV5-4 and TRBJ2-3, with 11 nucleotides matching TRBD2. Germline CDR1 and CDR2: SGHNT and YYREEE (reference sequence). The length of the CDR3 is 17 residues. The V segment lost 3 bases and the J segment 5 bases; nucleotides outside the gene matches: 11.

The chain combines TRBV7-2 with TRBJ2-7, with TRBD1 identical over 8 bases. This CDR3 has 16 amino acids. The germline gives CDR1 SGHTA, CDR2 FQGNSA. V gave up 1 base and J gave up 4 bases; unmatched junction bases: 9. The CDR3 DNA reads as TGTGCCAGCAGCTTAGGTTCAGGGGGCGGAGGATACGAGCAGTACTTC. It translates to CASSLGSGGGGYEQYF.

The chain has TRBV6-6 and TRBJ2-4, with TRBD1 matching over 9 bases. This CDR3 comprises 16 residues. V shed 6 bases and J 6 bases; nucleotides not matched to a gene: 12. Germline lookup yields CDR1 MNHNY and CDR2 SVGAGI (reference sequence). The CDR3 sequence is CASRDPTDRGGNIQYF. The CDR3 DNA sequence: TGTGCCAGCAGGGACCCCACGGACAGGGGAGGAAACATTCAGTACTTC.

Comments on this clone: An end of the junction differs from the germline gene, which may be a read error. The chain combines TRBV7-3 with TRBJ2-5; D remains ambiguous. Per the germline V gene, CDR1 is SGHTA and CDR2 is FQGTGA. The CDR3 runs 9 residues. CDR3 loop: CASSPVEDF. In DNA form, the CDR3 reads TGTGCCAGCAGCCCAGTCGAGGACTTC.

This rearrangement joins TRBV6-1 to TRBJ1-3; a possible D gene is TRBD1 (6 bases). Trimming took 6 bases from V and 6 from J, leaving 18 bases between them. Germline values: CDR1 MNHNS, CDR2 SASEGT. This CDR3 has 15 amino acids. The CDR3 bases are TGTGCCAGCAGCTTTTCGACAGGCAGGGAAAACACCATATATTTT. Amino acid sequence: CASSFSTGRENTIYF.

The chain combines TRBV2 with TRBJ1-2; D is unresolved. Between the trimmed V and J ends, which lost 8 bases and 8 bases, there was a span of 18 bases. The length of the CDR3 is 13 residues. Germline V lookup: CDR1 SNHLY, CDR2 FYNNEI. CDR3 nucleotide sequence: TGTGCCAGCCGCTCAGATGCCGCGGGAGGCTACACCTTC. It is translated as CASRSDAAGGYTF.